This T cell receptor beta chain came from a study of T cells in narcolepsy (dated by TCRdb to 2017 to 2018). As for the study more broadly: Patients with narcolepsy type 1 or type 2 (NT1, NT2) and healthy control donors were enrolled in the study. To look for autoreactive T cells in narcolepsy patients that target self-antigens of hypocretin neurons (hypocretin, TRIB2), the study used TCR Vbeta sequencing to follow clonotypes in blood and CSF. Overall study outcomes, separate from this receptor: Plots that compared CSF and blood CD4+ T cell clonotypes from the same patient highlighted HCRT-specific and TRIB2-specific autoreactive clonotypes. Patients and controls had similar numbers of sequenced blood memory CD4+ clonotypes, with averages of 38,000 to 50,000 in patients and 30,000 to 35,000 in controls. No sequences matching autoreactive T cell clones were present in some of the blood memory CD4+ repertoires from patients and controls. According to the report, autoreactive clonotypes were detected serially in the blood of the same patients and of different patients, but not in healthy controls.

V is cut back by 4 bases and J by 7 bases, with 14 bases in the junction unmatched. As encoded in the germline V gene, CDR1 is SQVTM while CDR2 is ANQGSEA. The CDR3 has 16 amino acids, counting the end cysteine and phenylalanine. Of all the DNA, just the CDR3 is kept, 48 bases in frame from base 1. Memory CD4+ T cells were sorted ex vivo from peripheral blood of narcolepsy patients and healthy controls for TCR Vbeta sequencing. Library preparation employed the immunoSEQ multiplex PCR assay. Not all clones reach the TCRdb copy of this immuneACCESS table, which keeps in-frame sequences only. Checked studies attribute under half of the gap to unresolved V genes and leave the rest unexplained. Present in this sample are fewer than 35,000 clones, roughly four fifths of which were seen just once. Jointly, the top ten make up 2% to 3% of the sample. This clone was detected a few times. Its antigen is currently not known. No base quality information exists; no much larger clone differs at one position.

This TCR derives from a human donor with narcolepsy. This sequence uses TRBV29-1 and TRBJ2-1; TRBD2 fits 9 bases in the junction. The source material was CD45RA- memory CD4+ T cells from PBMCs. Explained via the paper, the cell subset or site label denotes: memory T cells sorted ex vivo from peripheral blood. The CDR3 corresponds to CSVGVQSGGPENEQFF. The base sequence is TGCAGCGTTGGGGTCCAAAGCGGGGGGCCAGAGAATGAGCAGTTCTTC.